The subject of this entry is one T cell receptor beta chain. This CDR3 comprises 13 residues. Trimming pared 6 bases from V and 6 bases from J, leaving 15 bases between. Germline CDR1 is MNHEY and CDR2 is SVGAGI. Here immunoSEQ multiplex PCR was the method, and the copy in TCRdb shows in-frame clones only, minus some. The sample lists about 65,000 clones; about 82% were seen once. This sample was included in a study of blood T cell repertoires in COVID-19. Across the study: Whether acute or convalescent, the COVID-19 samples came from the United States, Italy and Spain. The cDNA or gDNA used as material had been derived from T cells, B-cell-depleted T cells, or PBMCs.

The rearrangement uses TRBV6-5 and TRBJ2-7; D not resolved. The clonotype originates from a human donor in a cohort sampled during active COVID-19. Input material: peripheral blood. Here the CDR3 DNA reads TGTGCCAGCAGCCTGAATCACCCGAGCGAGCAGTACTTC. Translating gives CASSLNHPSEQYF.